This T cell receptor beta chain was recovered during a study of T cells in women clearing cervical HPV infection. The ends were cut back, 6 bases at V and 1 base at J, with 15 bases in the middle. This CDR3 region has 14 residues. Germline CDR1 is DFQATT and CDR2 is SNEGSKA (reference sequence). Comments on this clone: The read gets to within 3 residues of the CDR3 end, and the germline J gene fills in the rest.

The protocol was immunoSEQ multiplex PCR, while the TCRdb copy is restricted to in-frame clones and leaves out a portion. This sample's table reports 35,000 to 45,000 clones. The chain recombines TRBV20-1 with TRBJ1-1; maybe TRBD1 (6 bases). The specimen was blood buffy coat. The receptor's source is a woman between 18 and 69 years old with a cervical HPV16 infection that either progressed to CIN3+ or cleared (not recorded which). The CDR3 loop reads CSATRQAPNTEAFF. The CDR3 DNA, read in part, is TGCAGTGCCACTCGACAGGCCCCGAACACTGAA.